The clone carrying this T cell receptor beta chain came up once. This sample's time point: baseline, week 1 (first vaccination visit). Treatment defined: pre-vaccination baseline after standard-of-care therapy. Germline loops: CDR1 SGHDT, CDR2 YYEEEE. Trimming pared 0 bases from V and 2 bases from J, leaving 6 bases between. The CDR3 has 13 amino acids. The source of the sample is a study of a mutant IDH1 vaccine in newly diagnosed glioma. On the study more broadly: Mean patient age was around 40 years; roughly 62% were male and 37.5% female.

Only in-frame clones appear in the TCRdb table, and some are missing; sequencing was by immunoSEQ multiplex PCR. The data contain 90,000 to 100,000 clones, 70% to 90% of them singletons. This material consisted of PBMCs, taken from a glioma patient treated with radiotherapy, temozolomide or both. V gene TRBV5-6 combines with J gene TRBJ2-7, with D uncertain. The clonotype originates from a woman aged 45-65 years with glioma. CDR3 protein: CASSLGIAYEQYF. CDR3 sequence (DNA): TGTGCCAGCAGCTTGGGGATTGCCTACGAGCAGTACTTC.